The rows below give T cell receptor beta chains drawn from one sample of a study of PD-1 blockade in classical Hodgkin lymphoma. Profiling relied on immunoSEQ multiplex PCR, and the TCRdb table lists in-frame clones only, not all of them. This table has 80,000 to 100,000 clones, more than 80% appearing once. The specimen comprised peripheral blood mononuclear cells (PBMCs), sampled before the second cycle of nivolumab. These receptors all stem from a human donor with classical Hodgkin lymphoma. Each CDR3 is given with its conserved first and last residue. A D gene is named only where the DNA matches it firmly. Clone size appears in some rows only: once, few, many, or a class for an expanded clone.

D	V	size	J	length	CDR3	DNA
-	TRBV6-6	-	TRBJ2-3	15	CASRLSVLGTDTQYF	TGTGCCAGCCGCCTTAGCGTCCTCGGCACAGATACGCAGTATTTT
-	TRBV5-8	-	TRBJ2-2	17	CASSSHRWEADTGELFF	TGTGCCAGCAGCTCACATCGGTGGGAGGCGGACACCGGGGAGCTGTTTTTT
TRBD2	TRBV19	once	TRBJ2-2	16	CASYGGRTVGTGELFF	TGTGCCAGTTACGGGGGGAGAACGGTCGGCACCGGGGAGCTGTTTTTT
TRBD1	TRBV29-1	-	TRBJ2-7	16	CSVGQGASGGGYEQYF	TGCAGCGTGGGACAGGGGGCTAGCGGAGGCGGGTACGAGCAGTACTTC
-	TRBV5-8	few	TRBJ1-5	14	CASSFGTANQPQHF	TGTGCCAGCAGCTTTGGAACAGCCAATCAGCCCCAGCATTTT
-	TRBV7-2	-	TRBJ2-2	16	CASSPSGTLNTGELFF	TGTGCCAGCAGCCCTAGTGGGACCTTGAACACCGGGGAGCTGTTTTTT
-	TRBV13	-	TRBJ2-3	15	CASSLAARGSDTQYF	TGTGCCAGCAGCTTAGCGGCGCGGGGCTCGGATACGCAGTATTTT
TRBD2	TRBV5-6	-	TRBJ2-1	15	CASSPIAGGYNEQFF	TGTGCCAGCAGCCCCATAGCGGGAGGGTACAATGAGCAGTTCTTC
-	TRBV19	-	TRBJ1-2	13	CASSMLSNYGYTF	TGTGCCAGTAGTATGTTGTCTAACTATGGCTACACCTTC
TRBD1	TRBV7-2	-	TRBJ2-7	16	CASQTTMTGLGYEQYF	TGTGCCAGCCAAACTACTATGACAGGGCTAGGCTACGAGCAGTACTTC
TRBD2	TRBV7-2	once	TRBJ2-1	16	CASSLRLVAGLDEQFF	TGTGCCAGCAGCTTAAGGTTGGTAGCGGGATTAGATGAGCAGTTCTTC
TRBD2	TRBV5-1	-	TRBJ2-1	15	CASSQTSGPPNEQFF	TGCGCCAGCAGCCAGACTAGCGGGCCTCCCAATGAGCAGTTCTTC
TRBD2	TRBV5-4	-	TRBJ2-1	16	CASSLFGGLVENEQFF	TGTGCCAGCAGCTTGTTTGGCGGACTAGTAGAAAATGAGCAGTTCTTC
TRBD1	TRBV10-3	-	TRBJ1-2	14	CAISALTGNYGYTF	TGTGCCATCAGTGCATTGACAGGGAACTATGGCTACACCTTC
-	TRBV5-5	few	TRBJ2-2	17	CASSQDRAHPVGRELFF	TGCGCCAGCAGCCAAGACCGGGCCCATCCGGTGGGGCGGGAGCTGTTTTTT
-	TRBV10-3	-	TRBJ2-3	15	CAISRGQQRTDTQYF	TGTGCCATCAGCCGCGGACAGCAGAGGACAGATACGCAGTATTTT
-	TRBV6-5	few	TRBJ1-3	14	CASRAAGRGNTIYF	TGTGCCAGCAGGGCCGCAGGTCGGGGAAACACCATATATTTT
TRBD2	TRBV2	-	TRBJ2-7	14	CASSASGRKGEQYF	TGTGCCAGCAGTGCTAGCGGGAGAAAGGGTGAGCAGTACTTC
-	TRBV10-2	-	TRBJ1-5	15	CASSEFGGGPATQHF	TGCGCCAGCAGTGAGTTTGGGGGTGGGCCAGCCACGCAGCATTTT
TRBD2	TRBV7-9	-	TRBJ2-5	16	CASSFRKREGGETQYF	TGTGCCAGCAGCTTCCGAAAGCGGGAGGGGGGGGAGACCCAGTACTTC
TRBD2	TRBV7-9	-	TRBJ2-3	16	CASRSGLAVWEDTQYF	TGTGCCAGCAGATCGGGACTAGCGGTCTGGGAAGATACGCAGTATTTT
TRBD1	TRBV6-5	-	TRBJ1-4	14	CASSKTGRNEKLFF	TGTGCCAGCAGTAAGACAGGGCGGAATGAAAAACTGTTTTTT
-	TRBV5-1	-	TRBJ2-1	13	CASSLDLSREQFF	TGCGCCAGCAGCTTGGACCTTTCCCGCGAGCAGTTCTTC
-	TRBV30	-	TRBJ2-7	13	CAWSRGSTYEQYF	TGTGCCTGGAGTCGAGGGTCGACCTACGAGCAGTACTTC
TRBD1	TRBV29-1	once	TRBJ1-5	13	CSASDRDNQPQHF	TGCAGCGCTTCCGACAGGGACAATCAGCCCCAGCATTTT
TRBD2	TRBV14	-	TRBJ2-1	19	CASSQGTSGLYLFYNEQFF	TGTGCCAGCAGCCAGGGGACTAGCGGCCTCTACCTTTTTTACAATGAGCAGTTCTTC
-	TRBV5-5	-	TRBJ1-5	15	CASSLAGSGNQPQHF	TGTGCCAGCAGCTTGGCAGGGTCTGGTAATCAGCCCCAGCATTTT
TRBD2	TRBV18	-	TRBJ2-3	16	CASSRTSGIGTDTQYF	TGTGCCAGCTCACGGACTAGCGGGATTGGCACAGATACGCAGTATTTT
-	TRBV7-9	-	TRBJ2-3	15	CASSLGLAPTDTQYF	TGTGCCAGCAGCTTAGGGCTAGCCCCCACAGATACGCAGTATTTT
-	TRBV6-1	-	TRBJ2-7	11	CASSAHYEQYF	TGTGCCAGCAGTGCCCACTACGAGCAGTACTTC
TRBD1	TRBV10-3	-	TRBJ2-7	12	CACRGTGEEQYF	TGTGCCTGTAGGGGGACAGGGGAGGAGCAGTACTTC
-	TRBV21-1	-	TRBJ2-5	13	CASRDRGKETQYF	TGTGCCAGCCGAGACAGGGGGAAAGAGACCCAGTACTTC
TRBD2	TRBV28	-	TRBJ2-2	16	CASSLRSGRGTGELFF	TGTGCCAGCAGCCTTAGGAGCGGGAGAGGAACCGGGGAGCTGTTTTTT
-	TRBV7-9	-	TRBJ1-1	14	CASSPQGRDTEAFF	TGTGCCAGCAGCCCCCAGGGGCGGGACACTGAAGCTTTCTTT
-	TRBV5-1	-	TRBJ2-1	15	CASSFGGSPYNEQFF	TGCGCCAGCAGCTTCGGGGGATCCCCCTACAATGAGCAGTTCTTC
TRBD2	TRBV9	-	TRBJ2-1	16	CASSVVASGRANEQFF	TGTGCCAGCAGCGTAGTTGCTAGCGGGAGGGCCAATGAGCAGTTCTTC